A selection of T cell receptor beta chains follows, all from one sample in a study of blood T cell repertoires in COVID-19. Here immunoSEQ multiplex PCR was the method, and the copy in TCRdb shows in-frame clones only, minus some. Here the sample spans about 20,000 clones, 79% being singletons. Sequenced input: peripheral blood. The source is an elderly man with acute or convalescent COVID-19. Both conserved end residues are part of each CDR3. Each record gives: D gene, V gene, clone size, J gene, CDR3 DNA, CDR3 protein. A D gene is named only where the DNA matches it firmly. Size values are once, few and many counts, or a class for expanded clones, and some rows have none.

>TRBD2|TRBV2|.|TRBJ2-1
TGTGCCAGCAGGGCGGGCGGGACTAGCGGGAGCCACAATGAGCAGTTCTTC
CASRAGGTSGSHNEQFF
>TRBD2|TRBV10-3|.|TRBJ2-1
TGTGCCACCCTCCCCCCCGGGAGGCCAACCTACAATGAGCAGTTCTTC
CATLPPGRPTYNEQFF
>TRBD1|TRBV20-1|.|TRBJ2-7
TGCAGTGCTAGTTGGGGACAGGGGTTTGCCTACGAGCAGTACTTC
CSASWGQGFAYEQYF
>.|TRBV6-5|.|TRBJ2-4
TGTGCCAGCAGTTCCCTAGCTATAGGAAACATTCAGTACTTC
CASSSLAIGNIQYF
>TRBD2|TRBV28|.|TRBJ2-1
TGTGCCAGCAGTCCCTGGGGTTTGGGGACTAGCGGGAGTAGCTCCTACAATGAGCAGTTCTTC
CASSPWGLGTSGSSSYNEQFF
>TRBD2|TRBV6-4|.|TRBJ2-1
TGTGCCAGCAGCCCCGGACTAGCGAGTTACAATGAGCAGTTCTTC
CASSPGLASYNEQFF
>.|TRBV5-4|.|TRBJ2-2
TGTGCCAGCTCCTGGCCGCGGGCGGCCACGAACACCGGGGAGCTGTTTTTT
CASSWPRAATNTGELFF
>TRBD2|TRBV18|.|TRBJ2-1
TGTGCCAGCTCACTAAGACTAGCGGGAGCGGAGAATGAGCAGTTCTTC
CASSLRLAGAENEQFF
>TRBD1|TRBV7-2|.|TRBJ2-1
TGTGCCAGCAGCCTACCGGGACAGGGGAGGAATGAGCAGTTCTTC
CASSLPGQGRNEQFF
>TRBD1|TRBV10-3|.|TRBJ2-7
TGTGCCATCAGTGAGTCGAAAACAGGGGTCTCCTACGAGCAGTACTTC
CAISESKTGVSYEQYF
>.|TRBV6-5|.|TRBJ2-3
TGTGCCAGCAGTCGACAGAGCACAGATACGCAGTATTTT
CASSRQSTDTQYF
>.|TRBV2|.|TRBJ1-1
TGTGCCAGCAGACAAAGGAAGGGACAGAACACTGAAGCTTTCTTT
CASRQRKGQNTEAFF
>TRBD1|TRBV27|.|TRBJ2-3
TGTGCCAGCAGTCCGTATTGGAGACGACAGGGATGGACAGATACGCAGTATTTT
CASSPYWRRQGWTDTQYF
>.|TRBV28|.|TRBJ1-2
TGTGCCAGCAGTGCATACAGACCCAACACCAACTATGGCTACACCTTC
CASSAYRPNTNYGYTF
>.|TRBV4-3|.|TRBJ1-6
TGCGCCAGCAGCCAAGATCCCTTAAATTCACCCCTCCACTTT
CASSQDPLNSPLHF
>TRBD1|TRBV5-1|once|TRBJ2-3
TGCGCCAGCAGCCCCGGGACAGGGCCTAATAATACGCAGTATTTT
CASSPGTGPNNTQYF
>TRBD1|TRBV19|.|TRBJ1-3
TGTGCCAGTAGCCGACCTAGGACAGGGACCTCTGGAAACACCATATATTTT
CASSRPRTGTSGNTIYF
>.|TRBV7-9|.|TRBJ2-1
TGTGCCAGCAGCTTAGCGGCGGTTCAGGAGCAGTTCTTC
CASSLAAVQEQFF
>.|TRBV18|.|TRBJ2-1
TGTGCCAGCTCGCCGACAAATGAGCAGTTCTTC
CASSPTNEQFF
>TRBD1|TRBV11-3|.|TRBJ2-1
TGTGCCAGCAGCTTAGGGGGACAGACCTCGAGTGAGCAGTTCTTC
CASSLGGQTSSEQFF
>.|TRBV28|.|TRBJ1-1
TGTGCCAGCAGGGATACAAGGAGTGAAGCTTTCTTT
CASRDTRSEAFF
>.|TRBV6-5|once|TRBJ1-2
TGTGCCAGCGTCGCGGGCAGCAAAAACTATGGCTACACCTTC
CASVAGSKNYGYTF
>TRBD1|TRBV5-1|once|TRBJ2-3
TGCGCCAGCAGATCTTCCGGGACAGCCACAGATACGCAGTATTTT
CASRSSGTATDTQYF
>TRBD2|TRBV6-4|.|TRBJ2-2
TGTGCCAGCAGTGACTCAAGCGGGAGTGTAGCCGGGGAGCTGTTTTTT
CASSDSSGSVAGELFF
>.|TRBV10-2|.|TRBJ1-2
TGCGCCAGCAGTGAGACAGGGCCCCAAAACTATGGCTACACCTTC
CASSETGPQNYGYTF
>TRBD1|TRBV24-1|.|TRBJ2-7
TGTGCCACCAGTGAAACCGGGACAGGCTACGAGCAGTACTTC
CATSETGTGYEQYF
>TRBD1|TRBV27|.|TRBJ1-1
TGTGCCAGCAGTTTACCCCCGGGGGGGCAGGGGGGTACTGAAGCTTTCTTT
CASSLPPGGQGGTEAFF
>TRBD2|TRBV7-3|.|TRBJ2-1
TGTGCCAGCAGCCCCGGACTAGCGGGATTAAATGAGCAGTTCTTC
CASSPGLAGLNEQFF
>.|TRBV6-9|.|TRBJ2-2
TGTGCCAGCACTTCACACTCGACAGACACCGGGGAGCTGTTTTTT
CASTSHSTDTGELFF
>.|TRBV6-5|.|TRBJ1-1
TGTGCCAGCATTATCGAGGGATGGAACACTGAAGCTTTCTTT
CASIIEGWNTEAFF
>.|TRBV7-2|.|TRBJ2-2
TGTGCCAGCAGCTTAGGGCAGGGCCCCACCGGGGAGCTGTTTTTT
CASSLGQGPTGELFF